This T cell receptor (beta chain) stems from a study of Graves' ophthalmopathy and Graves' hyperthyroidism. Study-wide background: Calling hyperthyroidism stable required that no ophthalmopathy show up within 18 months of follow-up.

The authors amplified TCR beta CDR3 regions, and they did so from RNA transcripts for repertoire sequencing. Second-round multiplex PCR followed a first-round RT-PCR using HTBI primers. One entry per CDR3 protein results from TCRdb running MiXCR on the multiplex PCR reads. Counted here are about 1.2 million distinct CDR3 sequences, less than 45% occurring once; the ten biggest clones make up more than 9.5%. Only newly diagnosed hyperthyroidism patients aged 18 to 65, with under 2 months' duration, were enrolled. Reliance was placed on clinical symptoms, serum thyroxine, TRAb, thyroid ultrasound and orbital computed tomography for diagnosis. With respect to this clonotype: Its antigen is still unknown.

The germline V and J ends were trimmed by 5 bases and 4 bases, with 7 bases remaining between them. CDR1 is LNHDA and CDR2 is SQIVND in the germline V gene (reference sequence). CDR3 size: 12 residues. The study's findings and limits: At just over 70% sensitivity and about 72% specificity, the model predicted progression of the ophthalmopathy.

The rearrangement joins TRBV19 to TRBJ2-3; D remains unclear. This sequence was found in an adult man with Graves' hyperthyroidism. The sample taken for sequencing was peripheral blood or thyroid tissue (not recorded which). The CDR3 DNA is TGTGCCAGTAGTCCAAGCGCAGATACGCAGTATTTT. Amino acid sequence: CASSPSADTQYF.